These T cell receptor beta chains were read from a single sample in a study of T cells in localized non-small cell lung cancer. Produced via immunoSEQ multiplex PCR; TCRdb's table is partial and in-frame only. The sample lists 75,000 to 90,000 clones; almost 85% were seen once. The sequencing here drew on peripheral blood, taken before any cancer treatment. All receptors derive from a man between 40 and 70 years old with stage I lung adenocarcinoma. Both conserved end residues are part of each CDR3. The order of the fields is D gene, clone size, V gene, J gene, CDR3 protein, CDR3 DNA. The D gene is left open where the match is weak. Clone size is not always given. Where it is, it says once, few, many or a class for expanded clones.

.	.	TRBV11-2	TRBJ2-2	CATDRTGELFF	TGTGCCACCGACAGGACCGGGGAGCTGTTTTTT
.	.	TRBV5-1	TRBJ2-3	CASSLALATDTQYF	TGCGCCAGCAGCTTGGCACTAGCCACAGATACGCAGTATTTT
TRBD1	.	TRBV10-3	TRBJ2-1	CAISEYRGLDNEQFF	TGTGCCATCAGTGAATACAGGGGGCTCGACAATGAGCAGTTCTTC
TRBD2	few	TRBV7-3	TRBJ2-1	CASSLTGALAGGPSEQFF	TGTGCCAGCAGCTTAACGGGGGCACTAGCGGGAGGGCCGTCTGAGCAGTTCTTC
.	.	TRBV23-1	TRBJ1-5	CASWGRGDQPQHF	TGCGCCAGTTGGGGGCGGGGAGATCAGCCCCAGCATTTT
.	.	TRBV9	TRBJ2-6	CASSVEDTRSGANVLTF	TGTGCCAGCAGCGTGGAAGATACCCGCTCTGGGGCCAACGTCCTGACTTTC
.	.	TRBV7-2	TRBJ1-6	CASSKTPDSGSPLHF	TGTGCCAGCAGCAAGACCCCGGACAGTGGATCACCCCTCCACTTT
.	.	TRBV5-1	TRBJ2-2	CASSPGSNTGELFF	TGCGCCAGCAGCCCGGGCAGTAACACCGGGGAGCTGTTTTTT
.	once	TRBV5-6	TRBJ1-5	CASSSGERDRPQHF	TGTGCCAGCAGCTCGGGGGAGAGGGATCGGCCCCAGCATTTT
.	.	TRBV5-6	TRBJ1-1	CASSSGQRNLNTEAFF	TGTGCCAGCAGCTCAGGACAACGGAACCTGAACACTGAAGCTTTCTTT
TRBD2	.	TRBV25-1	TRBJ2-5	CASSLGTSGQETQYF	TGTGCCAGCAGCCTCGGGACTAGCGGTCAAGAGACCCAGTACTTC
TRBD1	.	TRBV19	TRBJ2-3	CASSIARTGKADTQYF	TGTGCCAGTAGTATAGCCAGGACAGGGAAAGCAGATACGCAGTATTTT
.	.	TRBV2	TRBJ2-7	CASSSPEDEQYF	TGTGCCAGCAGTTCTCCCGAGGACGAGCAGTACTTC
.	.	TRBV27	TRBJ2-7	CASSPTITGKQYF	TGTGCCAGCAGCCCTACTATAACAGGGAAGCAGTACTTC
TRBD1	once	TRBV2	TRBJ1-2	CASTKEGARGYTF	TGTGCCAGCACAAAGGAGGGGGCGCGCGGCTACACCTTC